This is a list of T cell receptor beta chains from one sample in a study of blood T cell repertoires in COVID-19. Some clones are missing from TCRdb's copy, which holds only in-frame ones; the method was immunoSEQ multiplex PCR. The sample consists of more than 200,000 clones, about 85% of them appearing once. The material sequenced was peripheral blood. These receptors were obtained from an older man with acute or convalescent COVID-19. The CDR3 runs from the conserved cysteine through the conserved F or W. D genes are given only for firm matches. Rows may omit the clone size; those that give it use once, few, many or a size class.

cdr3_aa cdr3_nt j_call v_call clone_size d_call
CASSLYHTGSYEQYF TGTGCCAGCAGTTTATATCATACAGGTAGCTACGAGCAGTACTTC TRBJ2-7 TRBV27 NA NA
CASSVVGAAQETQYF TGTGCCAGCAGCGTAGTGGGAGCCGCCCAAGAGACCCAGTACTTC TRBJ2-5 TRBV9 NA NA
CASSSGTGTDYTF TGTGCCAGCAGTTCCGGGACAGGGACGGACTACACCTTC TRBJ1-2 TRBV12-3/TRBV12-4 NA TRBD1
CASSIQQTGELFF TGTGCCAGTAGTATTCAACAGACCGGGGAGCTGTTTTTT TRBJ2-2 TRBV19 NA NA
CASSLEGGTTEQFF TGTGCCAGCAGCTTAGAGGGAGGGACTACTGAGCAGTTCTTC TRBJ2-1 TRBV7-9 NA TRBD2
CATTTPGSYNEQFF TGTGCCACAACTACCCCGGGCTCCTACAATGAGCAGTTCTTC TRBJ2-1 TRBV19 NA NA
CSVRVANTEAFF TGCAGCGTCAGGGTGGCGAACACTGAAGCTTTCTTT TRBJ1-1 TRBV29-1 NA NA
CASSSQVNTEAFF TGTGCCAGCAGTTCCCAGGTTAACACTGAAGCTTTCTTT TRBJ1-1 TRBV7-6 NA NA
CASSPLPGTNYEQYF TGTGCCAGCAGTCCACTACCCGGGACTAACTACGAGCAGTACTTC TRBJ2-7 TRBV6-4 NA TRBD2
CASSWTGSGFGYEQYF TGTGCCAGCAGCTGGACAGGGTCCGGGTTTGGGTACGAGCAGTACTTC TRBJ2-7 TRBV7-2 NA TRBD1
CASSYLGPSPVEEQYF TGTGCCAGCAGTTACCTGGGGCCGTCCCCTGTGGAGGAGCAGTACTTC TRBJ2-7 TRBV6-5 NA NA
CASSPREGEWNTEAFF TGTGCCAGCAGCCCGAGGGAGGGGGAGTGGAACACTGAAGCTTTCTTT TRBJ1-1 TRBV7-9 NA NA
CASSAGQGAQETQYF TGTGCCAGCAGCGCGGGACAGGGCGCACAAGAGACCCAGTACTTC TRBJ2-5 TRBV7-9 NA TRBD1
CAGRQETYNEQFF TGTGCCGGACGACAGGAGACCTACAATGAGCAGTTCTTC TRBJ2-1 TRBV7-9 NA NA
CASSPGGSLNTEAFF TGTGCCAGCTCACCGGGGGGGAGTTTGAACACTGAAGCTTTCTTT TRBJ1-1 TRBV18 NA NA
CASSSQGLDEKLFF TGTGCCAGCAGCTCACAGGGGCTCGATGAAAAACTGTTTTTT TRBJ1-4 TRBV28 NA TRBD1
CASSMGGTGSYEQYF TGTGCCAGTAGTATGGGCGGGACAGGCTCCTACGAGCAGTACTTC TRBJ2-7 TRBV19 NA TRBD1
CATSDTRAGGETQYF TGTGCCACCAGTGATACCCGGGCAGGGGGAGAGACCCAGTACTTC TRBJ2-5 TRBV24-1 NA TRBD1
CASSLSGTSGRRTYEQYF TGTGCCAGCAGCCTCTCCGGGACTAGCGGGAGGCGAACCTACGAGCAGTACTTC TRBJ2-7 TRBV3-1/TRBV3-2 NA TRBD2
CASSTQRGGLFYGYTF TGTGCCAGCAGCACTCAAAGGGGGGGGCTGTTCTATGGCTACACCTTC TRBJ1-2 TRBV7-2 NA NA
CASSQGTSMQPEQFF TGTGCCAGCAGCCAGGGGACTAGCATGCAACCAGAGCAGTTCTTC TRBJ2-1 TRBV16 NA TRBD2
CASRGSGTFYNEQFF TGTGCCAGCAGAGGTAGCGGGACCTTCTACAATGAGCAGTTCTTC TRBJ2-1 TRBV3-1/TRBV3-2 NA TRBD2
CASSLGPGQNQPQHF TGCGCCAGCAGCTTGGGACCGGGACAAAATCAGCCCCAGCATTTT TRBJ1-5 TRBV5-1 NA NA
CASSLSRRSSYNEQFF TGTGCCAGCAGCTTGAGCAGGAGGAGCTCCTACAATGAGCAGTTCTTC TRBJ2-1 TRBV5-4 NA NA
CATSDLGTGGDEQYF TGTGCCACCAGTGATTTGGGGACAGGGGGCGACGAGCAGTACTTC TRBJ2-7 TRBV24-1 NA TRBD1
CASSKLAETYNEQFF TGTGCCAGCAGCAAACTAGCGGAGACCTACAATGAGCAGTTCTTC TRBJ2-1 TRBV9 NA TRBD2
CASSLGWAGSYEQYF TGTGCCAGCAGCTTAGGTTGGGCAGGCTCCTACGAGCAGTACTTC TRBJ2-7 TRBV7-2 NA NA
CASSLYRQGAGNTIYF TGTGCCAGCAGTTTATATAGGCAGGGGGCTGGAAACACCATATATTTT TRBJ1-3 TRBV28 NA TRBD1
CASSQVTGSSYNEQFF TGCGCCAGCAGCCAAGTGACAGGGAGCTCCTACAATGAGCAGTTCTTC TRBJ2-1 TRBV4-3 NA TRBD1
CASRGPNSNQPQHF TGTGCCAGCAGGGGCCCTAATAGCAATCAGCCCCAGCATTTT TRBJ1-5 TRBV28 NA NA
CATITSVGGETQYF TGTGCCACCATCACTAGCGTAGGTGGAGAGACCCAGTACTTC TRBJ2-5 TRBV21-1 few NA
CASSLSGTAYEQYF TGCGCCAGCAGCTTGAGCGGGACGGCCTACGAGCAGTACTTC TRBJ2-7 TRBV5-1 NA TRBD2
CASSAHGNPGELFF TGTGCCAGCAGCGCCCACGGGAACCCCGGGGAGCTGTTTTTT TRBJ2-2 TRBV9 NA NA
CASSLGTGSSYEQYF TGTGCCAGCAGCTTAGGGACAGGGAGCTCCTACGAGCAGTACTTC TRBJ2-7 TRBV7-2 once TRBD1
CASSQDRGNTEAFF TGTGCCAGCAGCCAAGATCGGGGGAACACTGAAGCTTTCTTT TRBJ1-1 TRBV14 NA NA
CASSSPPSGRNEQFF TGTGCCAGCAGTTCCCCCCCTAGCGGGAGAAATGAGCAGTTCTTC TRBJ2-1 TRBV6-5 NA TRBD2
CASSPEQYGYTF TGTGCCAGCTCACCCGAACAGTATGGCTACACCTTC TRBJ1-2 TRBV18 NA NA
CASGPGQGGNEQFF TGTGCTAGTGGGCCGGGACAGGGTGGCAATGAGCAGTTCTTC TRBJ2-1 TRBV12-5 NA TRBD1
CASSYSTGVGDTQYF TGTGCCAGCAGTTACTCCACAGGGGTAGGGGATACGCAGTATTTT TRBJ2-3 TRBV6-2/TRBV6-3 NA TRBD1
CASSIDSNFYSGANVLTF TGTGCCAGTAGTATAGACAGTAATTTTTACTCTGGGGCCAACGTCCTGACTTTC TRBJ2-6 TRBV19 NA NA
CASSLQGGNEQFF TGCGCCAGCAGCTTGCAGGGAGGGAATGAGCAGTTCTTC TRBJ2-1 TRBV5-1 once TRBD2